This T cell receptor (beta chain) was identified during a study of T cells after yellow fever vaccination (dated by TCRdb to the late 2010s). General notes on the study: The SMART-Seq v4 Ultra Low Input RNA kit was used to prepare libraries from fractions with low cell numbers. Two healthy male donors made up the cohort, one aged 18 to 29 years and the other aged 30 to 40 years. Blood samples were taken at several timepoints before and after primary and secondary immunization, and bulk PBMC replicates and cell subsets were isolated. To follow T-cell clones before and after both primary and booster YFV17D yellow fever vaccination, bulk TCR alpha and beta repertoires underwent longitudinal sequencing. Beyond this particular receptor, the publication reports: Because only a couple of donors were included in the study, the extent to which the findings can be generalized is limited. A small share of clonotypes occurred in both CD4 and CD8 compartments, likely arising from convergent recombination. Compared with the primary T-cell response, the secondary T-cell response was faster but weaker, reaching its peak on day 5 rather than on day 15. Most clones expanded after primary vaccination (96% of CD4 and approximately 90% of CD8) were re-detected after the booster, suggesting that broad memory maintenance occurred. Computational filtering was required because FACS-sorted repertoires could contain abundant contaminating clonotypes from the bulk population.

This sample's treatment or condition label indicates: live attenuated yellow fever vaccine strain. Two biological replicates of bulk PBMCs were collected at each blood-draw timepoint. A standard Ficoll-Paque protocol was used to isolate PBMCs from peripheral blood. RNA was extracted with TriZol from bulk PBMCs, CD4 and CD8 fractions, and dextramer-positive and dextramer-negative fractions. Remarks on this clonotype: Its target antigen remains unknown. Qualities for individual bases were not recorded, and no much larger clone is one base off.

The junction carries 13 bases between V and J, which are trimmed by 5 bases and 6 bases respectively. According to the germline V gene (reference sequence), CDR1 reads SEHNR and CDR2 reads FQNEAQ. CDR3 length: 13 amino acids, cysteine to phenylalanine. The entry retains the CDR3 DNA only, 39 bases that are in frame from base 1. Synthesis of TCR cDNA relied on 5'RACE template switching, a step that introduced a universal primer site along with unique molecular identifiers. cDNA synthesis was primed from both the TCR alpha and TCR beta constant segments. Two PCR steps were used to amplify libraries, with sample barcodes and sequencing adapters being added in the second step. Sequencing of libraries was performed on Illumina HiSeq 2500 (2x100 bp) or NovaSeq (2x150 bp). The original pipeline was this. MIGEC handled demultiplexing of reads and collapsing into UMI consensus sequences, while MiXCR performed V(D)J alignment. Clonotypes responding to the vaccine were identified with edgeR on replicate PBMC samples, with the criteria of FDR below 0.01 and a log2 fold change above 5 up to day 15. Each bulk clonotype was labeled CD4 or CD8 based on which sequenced repertoire, CD4 or CD8, contained the clonotype at higher abundance. In-frame beta chains were kept once TCRdb had trimmed the public reads at Q25 with fastp and called clones with MiXCR. Every CDR3 protein is listed once, alongside the most common genes and DNA of its rows. These V and J calls originate from TCRdb's pipeline instead of the authors' own analysis. This sample is represented by 400,000 or so distinct CDR3 sequences; approximately 10% of them were singletons. Around 18% of the sample comes from the top ten.

The V gene is TRBV7-9 and the J gene is TRBJ1-2; the D region possibly corresponds to TRBD1 (5 bases align). The TCR sequence derives from a man aged 18 to 30 who received the YFV17D yellow fever vaccine. Specimen: PBMCs, collected on the day of the first yellow fever vaccination. The CDR3 protein sequence reads: CASSSVGGDGYTF. The nucleotides are TGTGCCAGCAGCAGTGTGGGGGGTGATGGCTACACCTTC.